This TCR beta chain was obtained from a study of blood T cell repertoires in COVID-19. With 5 bases removed from V and 8 bases from J, the gap between germline ends came to 10 bases. Germline assignment: CDR1 SGHTA and CDR2 FQGNSA. This CDR3 has 12 residues. Assay: immunoSEQ multiplex PCR; the TCRdb copy retains only in-frame clones and omits some. Here the sample spans about 170,000 clones, roughly 91% being singletons. The chain couples TRBV7-2 to TRBJ1-3, with D tentatively TRBD1 (5 bases). Material for sequencing was peripheral blood. The sequence came from a man between 18 and 35 years old with COVID-19, enrolled during active disease. The CDR3 sequence: CASSPDRDTIYF. CDR3 DNA: TGTGCCAGCAGCCCAGACAGAGACACCATATATTTT.